This TCR beta chain was captured by sequencing in a study of regulatory T cells in long-lasting Graves disease. Noted time point: newly diagnosed GD, antithyroid drugs for less than 3 months. After RNA was extracted from PBMCs, the TCR library was made from it. This clonotype was seen repeatedly, ten times or more. V gave up 3 bases and J gave up 5 bases, with 13 bases separating them. The CDR3 consists of 14 residues. Germline V gene lookup returns CDR1 DFQATT and CDR2 SNEGSKA (reference sequence). For TCR beta, libraries came from iRepertoire HTBI primers and Arm-PCR of CDR3 regions. TCRdb itself ran the multiplex PCR reads through MiXCR, one entry per CDR3 protein. The sample consists of a few hundred thousand distinct CDR3 sequences, 12% of them appearing once. These data also featured in a second study, about T cells in Graves' hyperthyroidism and ophthalmopathy. That source adds: The definition of stable Graves' hyperthyroidism was no ophthalmopathy progression within 18 months. The HTBI primer set drove a first-round RT-PCR of the TCR CDR3.

The sequence was obtained from a woman aged 18-35 years with Graves disease. This material consisted of peripheral blood mononuclear cells (PBMCs), taken at new diagnosis, from a patient treated with antithyroid drugs. The rearrangement links TRBV20-1 to TRBJ2-2; D is possibly TRBD1 (6 bases). CDR3 region: CSASQQGLTGELFF. The CDR3 DNA reads TGCAGTGCTAGTCAACAGGGATTGACCGGGGAGCTGTTTTTT.